This section outlines one T cell receptor beta chain sequence together with its context. The data were taken from a study of CD8+ T cells in alopecia areata. Once RNA had been extracted, it was reverse transcribed into cDNA to act as the sequencing template. The protocol was immunoSEQ multiplex PCR, while the TCRdb copy is restricted to in-frame clones and leaves out a portion. The sample lists approximately 140,000 clones; 75% to 90% were seen once. Germline trimming cut 2 bases from V and 0 bases from J; bases unmatched to any gene: 10. The CDR3 is 17 residues long. The germline V gene encodes CDR1 SGHRS and CDR2 YFSETQ.

The rearrangement joins TRBV5-1 to TRBJ1-1; 7 bases agree with TRBD1. Sequencing was performed on CD8+ T cells sorted from blood, taken at week 0. This sequence originates from a human donor with alopecia areata. CDR3 amino acids: CASSFSYLDRLNTEAFF. The CDR3 nucleotides are TGCGCCAGCAGCTTTTCTTACCTGGACAGGTTGAACACTGAAGCTTTCTTT.